This T cell receptor beta chain stems from a study of blood T cell repertoires in COVID-19. Germline assignment: CDR1 SGHTA and CDR2 FQGTGA. The length of the CDR3 is 19 residues. Between the trimmed V and J ends, which lost 4 bases and 4 bases, there was a span of 26 bases. This table comes from immunoSEQ multiplex PCR, and its TCRdb copy is limited to in-frame clones, with some not included. The sample has 150,000 to 200,000 clones; around 79% are singletons. This chain connects TRBV7-3 to TRBJ2-1, with D tentatively TRBD2 (6 bases). The TCR was taken from a woman in her sixties with COVID-19, enrolled during active disease. Sequencing was carried out using peripheral blood. The CDR3 reads CASSSPTRRDSHQYNEQFF. In nucleotides, the CDR3 is TGTGCCAGCAGCTCGCCGACCCGCCGGGACTCTCACCAATACAATGAGCAGTTCTTC.